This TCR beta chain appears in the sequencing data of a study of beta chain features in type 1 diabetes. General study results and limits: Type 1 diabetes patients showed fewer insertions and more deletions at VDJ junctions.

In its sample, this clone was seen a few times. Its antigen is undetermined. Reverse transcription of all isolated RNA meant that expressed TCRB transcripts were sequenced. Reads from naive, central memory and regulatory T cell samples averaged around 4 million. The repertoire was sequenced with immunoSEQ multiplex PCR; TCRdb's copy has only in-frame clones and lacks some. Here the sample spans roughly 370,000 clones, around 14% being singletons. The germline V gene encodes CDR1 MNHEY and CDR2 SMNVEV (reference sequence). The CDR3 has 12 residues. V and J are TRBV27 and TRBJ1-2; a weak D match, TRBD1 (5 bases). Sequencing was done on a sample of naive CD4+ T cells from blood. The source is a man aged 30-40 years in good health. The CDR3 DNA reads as TGTGCAAGGGGTGGGCAGGCAAATGGCTACACCTTC. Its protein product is CARGGQANGYTF.